A selection of T cell receptor beta chains follows, all from one sample in a study of immune cell composition in non-small cell lung cancer. This table comes from immunoSEQ multiplex PCR, and its TCRdb copy is limited to in-frame clones, with some not included. The table includes approximately 3,100 clones, more than 75% detected once. The sequenced sample consisted of lung tumor tissue. Receptors originate from a human donor with non-small cell lung cancer. Both conserved end residues are part of each CDR3.

>TRBV19|TRBJ1-5
CASSIAGRQPQHF
>TRBV5-6|TRBJ1-1
CASRSGTGLTEAFF
>TRBV5-1|TRBJ2-7
CASTRTGSDEQYF
>TRBV27|TRBJ2-3
CASSLRTSGDTQYF
>TRBV5-4|TRBJ1-2
CAGSTRDSPWGYTF
>TRBV7-9|TRBJ2-2
CASSPTSGGNTGELFF
>TRBV7-6|TRBJ2-3
CASSLRAGTGGLRNDTQYF
>TRBV7-2|TRBJ1-5
CASSSQGHQPQHF
>TRBV6-4|TRBJ2-3
CASSDAWGQSTDTQYF
>TRBV30|TRBJ1-5
CAWSVPTPTYRRDSNQPQHF